The source of this T cell receptor (beta chain) is a study of T cells in Graves' hyperthyroidism and ophthalmopathy. RNA transcripts yielded amplified TCR beta CDR3 regions. HTBI primers were employed in a first-round RT-PCR of the TCR CDR3. TCRdb analysed the multiplex PCR reads with MiXCR anew, one entry per CDR3 protein. Here the sample spans 380,000 or so distinct CDR3 sequences, 13% being singletons. Points from the study as a whole: A model of 13 V-J pairs discriminated ophthalmopathy from stable hyperthyroidism. Also found in blood were most expanded thyroid clonotypes above 0.001.

As for this clonotype: Its target is not known.

Patients aged 18 to 65 had newly diagnosed hyperthyroidism of under 2 months' duration. The CDR3 loop spans 15 amino acids. V was trimmed by 6 bases and J by 3 bases, leaving 15 bases between them. Germline CDR1 and CDR2: SGHRS and YFSETQ. The origin of this receptor is a man aged 25 to 45 with Graves' hyperthyroidism that later progressed to Graves' ophthalmopathy. Sequenced sample: blood. The chain employs TRBV5-1 and TRBJ1-4; weak D call: TRBD1 (6 bases). CDR3 DNA sequence: TGCGCCAGCACCTCTATAGGGGGGGCTAATGAAAAACTGTTTTTT. It is translated as CASTSIGGANEKLFF. Complete variable domain (other parts from reference TRBV5-1 and TRBJ1-4): KAGVTQTPRYLIKTRGQQVTLSCSPISGHRSVSWYQQTPGQGLQFLFEYFSETQRNKGNFPGRFSGRQFSNSRSEMNVSTLELGDSALYLCASTSIGGANEKLFFGSGTQLSVL.